The sequence of this T cell receptor beta chain was determined in a study of blood T cell repertoires in COVID-19. Study at large: PBMCs, B-cell-depleted T cells, or T cells provided the cDNA or gDNA that made up the material.

Clones were read by immunoSEQ multiplex PCR, and TCRdb kept only the in-frame ones, dropping some. The table lists 100,000 to 150,000 clones, 75% to 90% of them singletons. The Seattle patients, enrolled during active infection, were followed longitudinally. Germline CDR1 is MDHEN and CDR2 is SYDVKM. V was clipped by 4 bases and J by 1 base; unmatched bases: 4. This CDR3 is built from 16 residues. The sequencing input was peripheral blood. This chain uses TRBV28 with TRBJ1-2; 12 bases match TRBD1. The sequence was obtained from a woman aged 80 or over with COVID-19, enrolled during active disease. The CDR3 loop reads CASSSGQGALNYGYTF. CDR3 DNA: TGTGCCAGCAGTTCGGGACAGGGGGCCCTTAACTATGGCTACACCTTC.